These 9 T cell receptor beta chains were sequenced from one sample in a study of blood T cell repertoires in COVID-19. TCRdb's table, derived via immunoSEQ multiplex PCR, lists solely in-frame clones and lacks some. The sample contains approximately 130,000 clones, 75% to 90% of which appear only once. Sequences were obtained from peripheral blood. These receptors originate from a human donor in a cohort sampled during active COVID-19.

The rearrangement uses TRBV18 and TRBJ2-1; D perhaps matches TRBD2 (6 bases). The V gene's germline CDR1 is KGHSH and CDR2 LQKENI. This CDR3 is built from 13 residues. V was pared by 4 bases and J by 10 bases, with 14 bases between. Here the CDR3 reads CASSLTSPHEQFF. The CDR3, as DNA: TGTGCCAGCTCACTAACTAGCCCCCACGAGCAGTTCTTC.

The V and J genes are TRBV10-1 and TRBJ2-3, with D possibly being TRBD1 (6 bases). V lost 0 bases, J lost 1 base, and 8 bases lay in between. Germline assignment: CDR1 WNHNN and CDR2 SYGVQD (reference sequence). The CDR3 covers 15 residues. The CDR3 loop reads CASSESGGRTDTQYF. In DNA, the CDR3 is TGCGCCAGCAGTGAGTCTGGGGGCCGCACAGATACGCAGTATTTT.

The count of this clone is one. The rearrangement links TRBV28 to TRBJ1-2, with 8 bases identical to TRBD1. This CDR3 spans 15 amino acids. Germline V gives CDR1 MDHEN, CDR2 SYDVKM. V trimming: 8 bases; J trimming: 8 bases; junction bases outside the gene matches: 16. Here the CDR3 reads CASSPGGAGVVGYTF. For the CDR3, the DNA is TGTGCCAGCTCCCCAGGGGGCGCCGGAGTGGTCGGCTACACCTTC.

The J gene is TRBJ1-3, the V gene TRBV5-4, with TRBD1 as a possible D gene (5 bases). The length of the CDR3 is 17 residues. The germline V and J ends were trimmed by 0 bases and 2 bases, with 15 bases remaining between them. Per the germline V gene, CDR1 is SGHNT and CDR2 is YYREEE (reference sequence). The CDR3 DNA follows: TGTGCCAGCAGCTTGGCAATCGGAGGGGCAGCTGGAAACACCATATATTTT. Protein product: CASSLAIGGAAGNTIYF.

The gene calls are TRBV3-1 (or the pseudogene TRBV3-2) and TRBJ1-2; 9 bases fit TRBD1. Germline V gene sequence: CDR1 LGHDT, CDR2 YNNKEL (reference sequence). The CDR3 length is 15 residues. The V gene end was trimmed by 4 bases and the J gene end by 7 bases; junction bases not matched to a gene: 10. CDR3 region: CASSLNPGQGTGYTF. As DNA, the CDR3 is TGTGCCAGCAGCCTTAATCCGGGACAGGGTACTGGCTACACCTTC.

This chain joins TRBV4-1 and TRBJ1-4, with TRBD1 as a possible D gene (6 bases). In germline, CDR1 is MGHRA, CDR2 YSYEKL. The CDR3 extends over 14 amino acids. Trimming stripped 4 bases from V and 7 bases from J, with 13 bases between. In DNA form, the CDR3 reads TGCGCCAGCAGCCTCCGGACAGTCGGTGAAAAACTGTTTTTT. As protein: CASSLRTVGEKLFF.

The chain uses TRBV7-2 and TRBJ1-5, with D tentatively TRBD1 (5 bases). This CDR3 spans 15 amino acids. The V gene lost 2 bases and the J gene lost 7 bases, with 15 bases spanning the gap. Germline-derived CDR1 and CDR2 are SGHTA and FQGNSA. CDR3 bases: TGTGCCAGCAGCTTAAATTTCGGGGGGGAGCAGCCCCAGCATTTT. Encoded protein: CASSLNFGGEQPQHF. Supplemented by reference TRBV7-2 and TRBJ1-5, the full variable domain reads GAGVSQSPSNKVTEKGKDVELRCDPISGHTALYWYRQSLGQGLEFLIYFQGNSAPDKSGLPSDRFSAERTGGSVSTLTIQRTQQEDSAVYLCASSLNFGGEQPQHFGDGTRLSIL.

This clone was recorded only once. The chain recombines TRBV30 with TRBJ2-1; 7 bases fit TRBD1. Looked up from germline, CDR1 is GTSNPN and CDR2 is SVGIG (reference sequence). The J segment lost 13 bases and the V segment lost 8 bases, leaving 17 bases of the junction unmatched. This CDR3 region has 13 residues. CDR3 loop: CARKTDPRGPQFF. The CDR3, as DNA: TGTGCCCGGAAGACCGACCCGAGGGGGCCACAGTTCTTC. The entire variable domain, with the rest obtained from reference TRBV30 and TRBJ2-1, is as follows: SQTIHQWPATLVQPVGSPLSLECTVEGTSNPNLYWYRQAAGRGLQLLFYSVGIGQISSEVPQNLSASRPQDRQFILSSKKLLLSDSGFYLCARKTDPRGPQFFGPGTRLTVL.

The chain carries TRBV12-3 or TRBV12-4 and TRBJ1-6; D not resolved. Trimming removed 10 bases from V and 10 bases from J, with 17 bases in between. This CDR3 spans 13 amino acids. In nucleotides, the CDR3 is TGTGCCACCAAGAGCACCCTTGAATCACCCCTCCACTTT. Protein: CATKSTLESPLHF.